This TCR beta chain was sequenced for a study of control samples from healthy donors and cancer patients. This clone appeared a single time. CDR3 length equals 16 residues. The ends lost 0 bases at V and 2 bases at J; junction bases unmatched: 4. In germline, CDR1 is LNHDA, CDR2 SQIVND (reference sequence). Clones were sequenced by immunoSEQ multiplex PCR, and TCRdb holds only the in-frame ones, with some missing. The sample gives 130,000 to 150,000 clones, more than 85% of which show up once; approximately 8.6% is in the top ten. Sequencing used blood. The TCR sequence derives from a woman in her thirties in good health. The chain joins TRBV19 to TRBJ2-3, with 8 bases aligning to TRBD2. The chain's CDR3 is CASSIELAEATDTQYF. The CDR3 DNA reads as TGTGCCAGTAGTATAGAACTAGCGGAGGCCACAGATACGCAGTATTTT.